The rows below give T cell receptor beta chains drawn from one sample of a study of Graves' ophthalmopathy and Graves' hyperthyroidism. Via MiXCR, TCRdb re-called the multiplex PCR reads, giving one row per CDR3 protein. The table records some 400,000 distinct CDR3 sequences, about 18% of them present only once. The specimen was peripheral blood. All receptors come from a woman younger than 30 with Graves' ophthalmopathy. The CDR3 runs from the conserved cysteine through the conserved F or W. D genes are given only for firm matches. Only part of the rows carry a size: once, few, many, or a class if the clone is expanded.

v_call	d_call	j_call	clone_size	cdr3_aa	cdr3_nt
TRBV5-8	-	TRBJ2-5	many	CASSPKGERETQYF	TGTGCCAGCAGCCCGAAGGGAGAACGGGAGACCCAGTACTTC
TRBV5-6	TRBD1	TRBJ1-2	many	CASSLPDRPFNYGYTF	TGTGCCAGCAGCTTGCCGGACAGGCCCTTTAACTATGGCTACACCTTC
TRBV9	TRBD1	TRBJ2-5	many	CASSDRQGADQETQYF	TGTGCCAGCAGCGATCGACAGGGGGCCGACCAAGAGACCCAGTACTTC
TRBV28	-	TRBJ2-7	many	CASSGGDSPGEQYF	TGTGCCAGCAGTGGGGGGGACAGCCCGGGGGAGCAGTACTTC
TRBV12-3/TRBV12-4	-	TRBJ1-2	many	CASSSPVFSPNYGYTF	TGTGCCAGCAGTTCGCCAGTTTTTTCACCTAACTATGGCTACACCTTC
TRBV4-1	TRBD1	TRBJ2-7	many	CASSQVPGQGYEQYF	TGCGCCAGCAGCCAAGTCCCGGGACAGGGGTACGAGCAGTACTTC
TRBV27	TRBD1	TRBJ1-1	many	CASGTGGMNTEAFF	TGTGCCAGCGGGACAGGGGGAATGAACACTGAAGCTTTCTTT
TRBV12-3/TRBV12-4	-	TRBJ2-5	many	CASSQTSTQETQYF	TGTGCCAGCAGTCAGACATCAACTCAAGAGACCCAGTACTTC
TRBV7-8	TRBD2	TRBJ2-2	-	CASSLLTSGTTGELFF	TGTGCCAGCAGCTTGTTGACTAGCGGGACCACCGGGGAGCTGTTTTTT
TRBV4-1	-	TRBJ1-1	few	CASSQVWGDTEAFF	TGCGCCAGCAGCCAAGTTTGGGGGGACACTGAAGCTTTCTTT
TRBV28	-	TRBJ1-3	many	CASSFLAGVPLSGNTIYF	TGTGCCAGCAGTTTCCTGGCAGGGGTTCCCCTCTCTGGAAACACCATATATTTT
TRBV11-2	-	TRBJ2-7	many	CASSSRPGLSYEQYF	TGTGCCAGCAGCTCCCGACCGGGACTTTCCTACGAGCAGTACTTC
TRBV28	-	TRBJ1-2	few	CASSSGTPLNYGYTF	TGTGCCAGCAGTTCCGGGACACCTCTTAACTATGGCTACACCTTC
TRBV20-1	-	TRBJ2-2	-	CSARVSGGSGELFF	TGCAGTGCTAGAGTTTCAGGAGGGTCCGGGGAGCTGTTTTTT
TRBV29-1	TRBD2	TRBJ2-7	-	CSVAQGLAGGYEQYF	TGCAGCGTGGCCCAGGGACTAGCGGGGGGTTACGAGCAGTACTTC
TRBV19	-	TRBJ1-5	many	CATKGGSNQPQHF	TGTGCCACCAAGGGTGGGAGCAATCAGCCCCAGCATTTT
TRBV6-5	-	TRBJ2-5	-	CASSSLSGQKETQYF	TGTGCCAGCAGTTCGTTAAGCGGGCAGAAAGAGACCCAGTACTTC
TRBV27	-	TRBJ1-1	many	CASSLGRLLGNTEAFF	TGTGCCAGCAGTTTAGGCCGGCTTCTGGGGAACACTGAAGCTTTCTTT
TRBV29-1	-	TRBJ2-7	many	CSVEAEAGKRNEQYF	TGCAGCGTTGAAGCCGAGGCAGGGAAAAGAAACGAGCAGTACTTC
TRBV6-2/TRBV6-3	-	TRBJ2-7	many	CASSRTGPTSYEQYF	TGTGCCAGCAGCCGAACCGGGCCAACTAGCTACGAGCAGTACTTC
TRBV27	TRBD1	TRBJ2-5	many	CASSPSGGSWETQYF	TGTGCCAGCAGTCCCTCAGGGGGCTCCTGGGAGACCCAGTACTTC
TRBV7-2	-	TRBJ1-2	-	CASSPHVTADLGYTF	TGTGCCAGCAGCCCGCACGTGACCGCCGATCTTGGCTACACCTTC
TRBV5-5	-	TRBJ2-7	many	CASSPGASHEQYF	TGTGCCAGCAGCCCGGGGGCGTCCCACGAGCAGTACTTC
TRBV3-1	TRBD2	TRBJ2-2	many	CASSPWTSGLTGELFF	TGTGCCAGCAGCCCGTGGACTAGCGGACTCACCGGGGAGCTGTTTTTT
TRBV11-2	TRBD1	TRBJ1-3	few	CASSLGSGDRDRRRWGNTIYF	TGTGCCAGCAGCTTAGGATCGGGGGACCGGGACAGGAGGCGTTGGGGAAACACCATATATTTT
TRBV7-2	-	TRBJ1-2	-	CASSLAGQNYGYTF	TGTGCCAGCAGCTTAGCCGGACAGAACTATGGCTACACCTTC
TRBV30	-	TRBJ1-1	-	CAWSPRYRVQNIEAFF	TGTGCCTGGAGTCCTCGCTACCGTGTTCAGAACATTGAAGCTTTCTTT
TRBV12-3/TRBV12-4	-	TRBJ1-5	many	CASRGKTGQPQHF	TGTGCCAGCAGAGGGAAGACGGGTCAGCCCCAGCATTTT
TRBV20-1	-	TRBJ1-2	many	CSGRRSASVANYGYTF	TGCAGTGGAAGACGGAGCGCGAGTGTCGCTAACTATGGCTACACCTTC
TRBV6-5	TRBD1	TRBJ1-3	many	CASSYTGAAGNTIYF	TGTGCCAGCAGTTACACAGGGGCAGCTGGAAACACCATATATTTT
TRBV28	-	TRBJ1-5	many	CASSFTSGSNQPQHF	TGTGCCAGCAGTTTTACCAGCGGTAGCAATCAGCCCCAGCATTTT
TRBV12-3/TRBV12-4	TRBD1	TRBJ1-6	many	CASSWTGNSPLHF	TGTGCCAGCAGTTGGACAGGGAATTCACCCCTCCACTTT
TRBV7-2	TRBD1	TRBJ1-1	many	CASTLMTTGGSLMNTEAFF	TGTGCCAGCACCCTCATGACGACAGGGGGATCTCTTATGAACACTGAAGCTTTCTTT
TRBV9	-	TRBJ2-2	many	CASSVGRGAGELFF	TGTGCCAGCAGCGTGGGAAGGGGGGCCGGGGAGCTGTTTTTT
TRBV5-1	-	TRBJ1-1	many	CASSLDGMNTEAFF	TGTGCCAGCAGCCTCGACGGCATGAACACTGAAGCTTTCTTT
TRBV10-3	-	TRBJ1-2	-	CAISEGTYGYTF	TGTGCCATCAGTGAAGGGACATATGGCTACACCTTC
TRBV28	-	TRBJ2-5	many	CASRGSLQETQYF	TGTGCCAGCAGGGGGTCTTTACAAGAGACCCAGTACTTC
TRBV12-3/TRBV12-4	TRBD1	TRBJ1-1	many	CASNPGGGTEAFF	TGTGCCAGCAACCCAGGGGGTGGGACTGAAGCTTTCTTT
TRBV2	-	TRBJ1-6	many	CASSDRVHSPLHF	TGTGCCAGCAGTGACAGGGTCCATTCACCCCTCCACTTT
TRBV7-9	-	TRBJ2-5	many	CASSSLMTGRLETQYF	TGTGCCAGCAGCTCCCTAATGACAGGCCGCTTGGAGACCCAGTACTTC
TRBV11-2	-	TRBJ2-7	-	CASSPSRGGSSYEQYF	TGCGCCAGCAGCCCCAGCCGGGGCGGCTCCTCCTACGAGCAGTACTTC
TRBV6-2/TRBV6-3	-	TRBJ2-2	many	CASRTALDTGELFF	TGTGCCAGCAGGACGGCACTAGACACCGGGGAGCTGTTTTTT
TRBV18	-	TRBJ2-5	-	CASSPYVGRTQETQYF	TGTGCCAGCTCACCATATGTCGGGAGAACCCAAGAGACCCAGTACTTC
TRBV4-3	-	TRBJ1-2	-	CASAQASEPELDGYTF	TGCGCCAGCGCACAGGCGTCCGAACCTGAACTGGATGGCTACACCTTC
TRBV6-1	-	TRBJ2-5	-	CASRSGQPQETQYF	TGTGCCAGCAGGTCCGGACAGCCGCAAGAGACCCAGTACTTC
TRBV6-1	-	TRBJ2-7	-	CASRIHYEQYF	TGTGCCAGCAGGATCCACTACGAGCAGTACTTC
TRBV6-4	TRBD2	TRBJ2-1	many	CASSDRGGDYNEQFF	TGTGCCAGCAGTGACCGCGGGGGAGATTACAATGAGCAGTTCTTC
TRBV7-3	TRBD1	TRBJ1-5	-	CASSQGNRGHNQPQHF	TGTGCCAGCAGCCAGGGGAACAGGGGGCACAATCAGCCCCAGCATTTT
TRBV28	-	TRBJ2-7	many	CASRAGHTSSYEQYF	TGTGCCAGCAGGGCGGGACATACGAGCTCCTACGAGCAGTACTTC
TRBV6-2/TRBV6-3	-	TRBJ1-1	-	CASSYDKGRPEAFF	TGTGCCAGCAGTTACGACAAGGGACGTCCTGAAGCTTTCTTT
TRBV28	-	TRBJ1-6	many	CASRTRDGFNSPLHF	TGTGCCAGCAGAACCCGGGACGGCTTTAATTCACCCCTCCACTTT